This T cell receptor beta chain is drawn from a study of OX40 agonist ivuxolimab in advanced cancers. At the level of the study: Ivuxolimab, an agonist antibody against OX40 (CD134), was given to patients.

Libraries were prepared by immunoSEQ multiplex PCR; TCRdb keeps only in-frame clonotypes and omits some of them. The data show 65,000 to 95,000 clones, roughly 92% seen once. Findings and caveats of the study: Blood T cells, both CD4+ and CD8+, expanded clonally by week 6 at 0.1 to 3.0 mg/kg.

Germline V gene data show CDR1 as SGHDT and CDR2 as YYEEEE. This CDR3 contains 14 residues. V lost 2 bases to trimming and J lost 2 bases, with 9 bases between them. This clone was found once. The antigen remains unidentified. Autoimmune disease history or systemic immunosuppression barred patients. Baseline was the first blood sampling point, followed by cycle 4 day 1 and cycle 7 day 1. The specimen was CD4+ or CD8+ T cells sorted from blood, collected in a trial of the OX40 agonist ivuxolimab. The receptor was isolated from an adult with an advanced solid tumor such as melanoma, head and neck, liver or kidney cancer. V gene TRBV5-6 combines with J gene TRBJ2-3; D gene unclear. CDR3 sequence (DNA): TGTGCCAGCAGCTTCCCGGGTCTCACAGATACGCAGTATTTT. This sequence encodes CASSFPGLTDTQYF. The full variable domain, with the rest looked up from reference TRBV5-6 and TRBJ2-3, is DAGVTQSPTHLIKTRGQQVTLRCSPKSGHDTVSWYQQALGQGPQFIFQYYEEEERQRGNFPDRFSGHQFPNYSSELNVNALLLGDSALYLCASSFPGLTDTQYFGPGTRLTVL.